A selection of T cell receptor beta chains follows, all from one sample in a study of T cells in Graves' hyperthyroidism and ophthalmopathy. One entry per CDR3 protein, called by TCRdb with MiXCR from the multiplex PCR reads. The profile covers a few hundred thousand distinct CDR3 sequences, with roughly 15% appearing a single time and roughly 18% taken by the ten largest. The sequenced sample consisted of blood. The source is a young woman with Graves' ophthalmopathy. CDR3s include the opening cysteine and the closing phenylalanine or tryptophan. A D gene is named only where the DNA matches it firmly. Clone sizes are given selectively: once, few, many, or a class where the clone is expanded.

cdr3_length	clone_size	d_call	j_call	v_call	cdr3_aa	cdr3_nt
14	-	TRBD1	TRBJ2-7	TRBV14	CASSFNRDSYEQYF	TGTGCCAGCAGCTTCAACCGGGACAGCTACGAGCAGTACTTC
17	-	TRBD2	TRBJ2-5	TRBV7-9	CASSWYVQPSGQETQYF	TGTGCCAGCAGCTGGTATGTTCAGCCTAGCGGCCAAGAGACCCAGTACTTC
12	many	-	TRBJ2-4	TRBV11-2	CASSLTENIQYF	TGTGCCAGCAGCTTAACAGAAAACATTCAGTACTTC
15	-	TRBD1	TRBJ1-4	TRBV4-3	CASSEAGQANEKLFF	TGCGCCAGCAGCGAAGCTGGACAGGCCAATGAAAAACTGTTTTTT
16	-	-	TRBJ2-5	TRBV28	CASSQKGLALGVNQYF	TGTGCCAGCAGCCAAAAAGGACTGGCACTAGGGGTAAACCAGTACTTC
11	-	-	TRBJ2-7	TRBV6-2/TRBV6-3	CASSRGREQYF	TGTGCCTCCTCACGGGGGCGGGAGCAGTACTTC
12	many	TRBD1	TRBJ1-4	TRBV2	CASRRTGEKLFF	TGTGCCAGCAGGAGGACAGGGGAAAAACTGTTTTTT
12	many	-	TRBJ2-7	TRBV6-1	CASSDGEYEQYF	TGTGCCAGCAGTGACGGAGAGTACGAGCAGTACTTC
11	many	TRBD1	TRBJ1-1	TRBV3-1	CATRQGAEAFF	TGTGCCACGAGACAGGGGGCTGAAGCTTTCTTT
15	many	TRBD1	TRBJ2-7	TRBV28	CASSLYGTGYYEQYF	TGTGCCAGCAGTTTATACGGGACAGGGTATTACGAGCAGTACTTC
15	many	TRBD1	TRBJ1-1	TRBV15	CATSREATGITEAFF	TGTGCCACCAGCAGAGAAGCGACAGGGATAACTGAAGCTTTCTTT
14	many	TRBD1	TRBJ1-1	TRBV6-1	CASSGQGAPGEAFF	TGTGCCAGCAGTGGACAGGGGGCGCCGGGTGAAGCTTTCTTT
14	many	-	TRBJ1-2	TRBV28	CASSLAHNPYGYTF	TGTGCCAGCAGTTTGGCGCACAACCCCTATGGCTACACCTTC
14	once	-	TRBJ1-2	TRBV25-1	CASSEPGHIYGYTF	TGTGCCAGCAGTGAACCGGGACACATCTATGGCTACACCTTC
14	-	TRBD2	TRBJ2-3	TRBV2	CASNPSGGTDTQYF	TGTGCCAGCAATCCGAGCGGGGGCACAGATACGCAGTATTTT
13	few	-	TRBJ2-5	TRBV29-1	CSVARGGQETQYF	TGCAGCGTGGCCAGGGGGGGGCAAGAGACCCAGTACTTC
14	many	-	TRBJ1-1	TRBV27	CASSLQGPATEAFF	TGTGCCAGCAGTCTACAGGGACCCGCCACTGAAGCTTTCTTT
16	many	-	TRBJ1-2	TRBV18	CASSPLRVSSDYGYTF	TGTGCCAGCTCACCGCTCAGGGTATCTTCCGACTATGGCTACACCTTC
14	many	-	TRBJ1-1	TRBV7-9	CASSSPRLGTEAFF	TGTGCCAGCAGTTCACCACGGTTGGGCACTGAAGCTTTCTTT
16	-	TRBD2	TRBJ2-3	TRBV11-2	CASSGETSRAVDTQYF	TGTGCCAGCAGTGGGGAGACTAGCCGGGCGGTAGATACGCAGTATTTT
14	few	-	TRBJ2-7	TRBV7-2	CASSLGAGANEQYF	TGTGCCAGCAGCTTAGGGGCAGGGGCGAACGAGCAGTACTTC
11	-	-	TRBJ2-7	TRBV28	CASGTIYEQYF	TGTGCCAGCGGAACCATATACGAGCAGTACTTC
13	few	-	TRBJ1-2	TRBV20-1	CSARASPNYGYTF	TGCAGTGCTAGGGCCTCTCCCAACTATGGCTACACCTTC
15	-	-	TRBJ2-7	TRBV20-1	CSARERGANPYEQYF	TGCAGTGCTAGAGAACGGGGCGCAAATCCCTACGAGCAGTACTTC
15	many	-	TRBJ1-5	TRBV27	CASSFRAGHHQPQHF	TGTGCCAGCAGTTTTAGGGCAGGGCATCATCAGCCCCAGCATTTT
14	many	TRBD1	TRBJ1-6	TRBV6-1	CASSPTGGNSPLHF	TGTGCCAGCAGCCCCACAGGGGGCAATTCACCCCTCCACTTT
14	few	-	TRBJ1-2	TRBV15	CATSRDLGLGGYTF	TGTGCCACCAGCAGAGATCTGGGCTTGGGGGGCTACACCTTC
14	many	-	TRBJ2-1	TRBV28	CASSRVQEYNEQFF	TGTGCCAGCAGTCGAGTCCAGGAATACAATGAGCAGTTCTTC